Each of the 25 T cell receptor beta chains below was sequenced from the same sample in a study of cytomegalovirus exposure and HLA in healthy donors. Use of 60 Vbeta and 13 Jbeta primers characterized the PCR. This table comes from immunoSEQ multiplex PCR, and its TCRdb copy is limited to in-frame clones, with some not included. The sample contains 150,000 to 200,000 clones, less than 90% of which appear only once. Material: PBMCs. The receptors here all came from a man between 18 and 29 years old in good health and CMV-seronegative.

The chain uses TRBV30 and TRBJ2-7; D possibly corresponds to TRBD2 (6 bases). Per germline, CDR1 GTSNPN and CDR2 SVGIG (reference sequence). The CDR3 spans 12 residues. The V end was cut by 5 bases, the J end by 9 bases, with 17 bases between. The CDR3 DNA is TGTGCCTGGCGTCTCGTGGGGGGTCCGCAGTACTTC. This translates into CAWRLVGGPQYF. Combining the CDR3 with reference TRBV30 and TRBJ2-7 gives the whole variable domain SQTIHQWPATLVQPVGSPLSLECTVEGTSNPNLYWYRQAAGRGLQLLFYSVGIGQISSEVPQNLSASRPQDRQFILSSKKLLLSDSGFYLCAWRLVGGPQYFGPGTRLTVT.

The rearrangement uses TRBV6-1 and TRBJ2-2, with TRBD1 as a possible D gene (7 bases). Trimming stripped 4 bases from V and 5 bases from J, with 20 bases between. CDR3 length equals 17 residues. Germline loops: CDR1 MNHNS, CDR2 SASEGT. CDR3 amino acids: CASSAQGGGKGTGELFF. In DNA form, the CDR3 reads TGTGCCAGCAGTGCCCAAGGGGGCGGGAAGGGAACCGGGGAGCTGTTTTTT.

The CDR3 region has the DNA TGTGCCAGCAGGGGATTACCGGGACAGGGAGCCTACGAGCAGTACTTC. Translation: CASRGLPGQGAYEQYF. The chain employs TRBV28 and TRBJ2-7, with 9 bases matching TRBD1. There are 16 residues in the CDR3. Trimming removed 6 bases from V and 2 bases from J; junction bases left unmatched: 11. From germline, CDR1 is MDHEN and CDR2 SYDVKM.

The chain has TRBV30 and TRBJ2-3; TRBD2 is a possible D gene (5 bases). The CDR3 runs 15 residues. Trimming shortened V by 4 bases and J by 0 bases, and 14 bases separated the two germline ends. The germline V gene encodes CDR1 GTSNPN and CDR2 SVGIG (reference sequence). The CDR3 sequence is CAWTGGQTSTDTQYF. The CDR3 DNA sequence: TGTGCCTGGACGGGCGGGCAGACTAGCACAGATACGCAGTATTTT.

In its sample, this clone was seen once. This rearrangement joins TRBV28 to TRBJ1-2; D possibly corresponds to TRBD1 (6 bases). Trimming removed 5 bases from V and 3 bases from J, with 22 bases in between. CDR1 is MDHEN, CDR2 SYDVKM, per germline. The CDR3 totals 17 residues. The CDR3 DNA follows: TGTGCCAGCAGTCTCTCTCTTGGGGGGGCCGGGGACTATGGCTACACCTTC. Encoded protein: CASSLSLGGAGDYGYTF.

J is TRBJ1-6 and V is TRBV9; TRBD1 is a possible D gene (6 bases). Germline V gene sequence: CDR1 SGDLS, CDR2 YYNGEE. With 0 bases removed from V and 10 bases from J, the gap between germline ends came to 14 bases. The CDR3 runs 15 residues. CDR3 in DNA: TGTGCCAGCAGCGTAGGCGGGGGCCAGTCCTCACCCCTCCACTTT. Its translation is CASSVGGGQSSPLHF.

This chain links TRBV4-3 with TRBJ1-5; a weak D match, TRBD1 (5 bases). The V gene lost 0 bases and the J gene lost 1 base, with 10 bases spanning the gap. CDR1 and CDR2 (germline): LGHNA, YSLEER. This CDR3 spans 16 amino acids. The CDR3 protein is CASSQEPGGSNQPQHF. For the CDR3, the DNA is TGCGCCAGCAGCCAAGAACCGGGGGGAAGCAATCAGCCCCAGCATTTT.

V is TRBV7-7 and J is TRBJ2-1, with 15 bases identical to TRBD2. Germline CDR1 is SSHAT and CDR2 is FNYEAQ (reference sequence). The CDR3 has 15 residues. V lost 5 bases and J lost 7; bases outside the gene matches: 3. The CDR3 reads CASSPGLAGGNEQFF. Written as DNA, the CDR3 is TGTGCCAGCAGCCCTGGACTAGCGGGAGGGAATGAGCAGTTCTTC.

J is TRBJ2-1 and V is TRBV5-1; a weak D match, TRBD2 (6 bases). The CDR3 extends over 15 amino acids. V was trimmed by 4 bases and J by 7 bases, leaving 18 bases between them. Germline V CDR1 and CDR2: SGHRS, YFSETQ. CDR3 in DNA: TGCGCCAGCAGCCCTGAACCTACTAGCAGGAATGAGCAGTTCTTC. It yields the protein CASSPEPTSRNEQFF. Together with reference TRBV5-1 and TRBJ2-1, the CDR3 gives the full variable domain: KAGVTQTPRYLIKTRGQQVTLSCSPISGHRSVSWYQQTPGQGLQFLFEYFSETQRNKGNFPGRFSGRQFSNSRSEMNVSTLELGDSALYLCASSPEPTSRNEQFFGPGTRLTVL.

V usage is TRBV2 and J usage is TRBJ2-6; TRBD1 aligns across 9 bases. CDR3 length equals 17 residues. J gave up 0 bases and V 7 bases, and 7 bases lay outside the gene matches. Per the germline V gene, CDR1 is SNHLY and CDR2 is FYNNEI. CDR3 region: CASTPDRGISGANVLTF. Here the CDR3 DNA reads TGTGCCAGCACCCCGGACAGGGGTATCTCTGGGGCCAACGTCCTGACTTTC.

The chain couples TRBV5-4 to TRBJ1-2; D not resolved. CDR1 is SGHNT, CDR2 YYREEE, per germline (reference sequence). The CDR3 totals 14 residues. V dropped 1 base and J dropped 2 bases, with 9 bases sitting between them. CDR3: CASSLRGFNYGYTF. The CDR3 coding sequence is TGTGCCAGCAGCTTGCGGGGATTCAACTATGGCTACACCTTC.

The gene calls are TRBV28 and TRBJ1-2, with D possibly matching TRBD1 (6 bases). Germline V gene lookup returns CDR1 MDHEN and CDR2 SYDVKM. The CDR3 is made up of 13 amino acids. The V end lost 6 bases, the J end lost 5 bases, and 13 bases lay between the germline ends. The CDR3 nucleotides read TGTGCCAGCAGGGACAGCGATGAGTATGGCTACACCTTC. Amino acid sequence: CASRDSDEYGYTF.

This sequence joins TRBV2 and TRBJ2-5; D unclear. The DNA end favors TRBJ2-7, so the J call may be wrong. In germline, CDR1 is SNHLY, CDR2 FYNNEI. The CDR3 is made up of 12 amino acids. CDR3 loop: CASSGLIYEQYF. The DNA for the CDR3 is TGTGCCAGCAGTGGACTGATCTACGAGCAGTACTTC.

This clone has only one observation. The chain recombines TRBV5-1 with TRBJ2-7; TRBD2 aligns across 7 bases. The CDR3 runs 14 residues. Germline values: CDR1 SGHRS, CDR2 YFSETQ. The trim removed 2 bases at V and 7 bases at J, leaving 9 bases unmatched. CDR3 sequence: CASSLFAGVGEQYF. Here the CDR3 DNA reads TGCGCCAGCAGCTTATTTGCGGGAGTCGGTGAGCAGTACTTC.

V usage is TRBV13 and J usage is TRBJ1-2; the D gene is possibly TRBD1 (5 bases). The V gene lost 5 bases and the J gene lost 11 bases, with 18 bases spanning the gap. Germline assignment: CDR1 PRHDT and CDR2 FYEKMQ (reference sequence). The CDR3 is 13 residues long. The CDR3 nucleotides are TGTGCCAGCAGCAATATCGGGCAGGGTGATTACACCTTC. This codes for CASSNIGQGDYTF.

This clone has only a few counts. The chain employs TRBV7-2 and TRBJ1-6; a possible D gene is TRBD1 (5 bases). V gave up 1 base and J gave up 10 bases, with 8 bases separating them. The CDR3 length is 13 residues. CDR1 and CDR2 from the germline V gene are SGHTA and FQGNSA. Here the CDR3 reads CASSLGRVSPLHF. The CDR3 DNA sequence: TGTGCCAGCAGCTTAGGCAGGGTATCACCCCTCCACTTT.

This sequence joins TRBV29-1 and TRBJ2-2, with TRBD2 as a possible D gene (6 bases). The V end lost 7 bases, the J end lost 0 bases, and 15 bases lay between the germline ends. The V gene's germline CDR1 is SQVTM and CDR2 ANQGSEA. CDR3 size: 15 residues. CDR3 coding DNA: TGCAGCGCCCATGGGGCGGGGTCGAACACCGGGGAGCTGTTTTTT. Protein sequence: CSAHGAGSNTGELFF.

The chain is built from TRBV5-1 and TRBJ2-7, with D maybe TRBD1 (5 bases). V lost 0 bases and J lost 0, with 7 bases in between. This CDR3 is built from 14 residues. Germline CDR1 SGHRS, CDR2 YFSETQ. The CDR3 sequence is CASSLDRSSYEQYF. The CDR3 DNA is TGCGCCAGCAGCTTGGACAGGAGCTCCTACGAGCAGTACTTC. The full variable domain, completed using reference TRBV5-1 and TRBJ2-7, is KAGVTQTPRYLIKTRGQQVTLSCSPISGHRSVSWYQQTPGQGLQFLFEYFSETQRNKGNFPGRFSGRQFSNSRSEMNVSTLELGDSALYLCASSLDRSSYEQYFGPGTRLTVT.

The chain recombines TRBV27 with TRBJ2-3; D gene ambiguous. This CDR3 region has 11 residues. Germline-derived CDR1 and CDR2 are MNHEY and SMNVEV (reference sequence). V lost 4 bases and J lost 7, with 6 bases in between. CDR3 sequence (DNA): TGTGCCAGCAGTTCGCTAAATACGCAGTATTTT. This codes for CASSSLNTQYF.

The chain joins TRBV6-1 to TRBJ2-3; 10 bases map to TRBD2. Trimming cost V 3 bases and J 6 bases; bases outside gene matches: 9. The CDR3 extends over 16 amino acids. CDR1 is MNHNS and CDR2 is SASEGT in the germline V gene. As DNA, the CDR3 is TGTGCCAGCAGTGAGCCGGGACTAGCGATCAAGGATACGCAGTATTTT. Its translation: CASSEPGLAIKDTQYF.

V and J are TRBV30 and TRBJ1-1; D may be TRBD1 (5 bases). CDR1 and CDR2 (germline): GTSNPN, SVGIG (reference sequence). V lost 2 bases to trimming and J lost 8 bases, with 9 bases between them. This CDR3 contains 11 residues. The CDR3 bases are TGTGCCTGGAGTCCCCAGGGCGAAGCTTTCTTT. Amino acid sequence: CAWSPQGEAFF.

The chain combines TRBV6-5 with TRBJ1-5; 11 bases match TRBD1. CDR3 length: 13 residues. Germline values: CDR1 MNHEY, CDR2 SVGAGI. CDR3 sequence reads: CARDRGEGQPQHF. CDR3 bases: TGTGCGCGGGACAGGGGGGAAGGTCAGCCCCAGCATTTT.

This chain uses TRBV7-9 with TRBJ2-5, with 10 bases matching TRBD1. V lost 2 bases and J lost 5; bases outside the gene matches: 5. The CDR3 is 15 residues long. Germline loops: CDR1 SEHNR, CDR2 FQNEAQ (reference sequence). Here the CDR3 reads CASSLRTGGPETQYF. DNA for the CDR3: TGTGCCAGCAGCTTAAGGACAGGGGGGCCGGAGACCCAGTACTTC.

This sequence joins TRBV6-1 and TRBJ1-6; 9 bases are a match to TRBD1. CDR1 and CDR2 (germline): MNHNS, SASEGT. The J segment lost 9 bases and the V segment lost 5 bases, leaving 8 bases of the junction unmatched. The length of the CDR3 is 15 residues. In DNA form, the CDR3 reads TGTGCCAGCAGTCCCGGGACAGGGACAGGTTCACCCCTCCACTTT. It yields the protein CASSPGTGTGSPLHF.

This chain connects TRBV4-1 to TRBJ2-4; D may be TRBD2 (5 bases). This CDR3 is built from 12 residues. Germline-derived CDR1 and CDR2 are MGHRA and YSYEKL. Trimming took 6 bases from V and 11 from J, leaving 14 bases between them. The CDR3 loop reads CASSPGLGVQYF. In DNA, the CDR3 is TGCGCCAGCAGTCCCGGCCTCGGGGTTCAGTACTTC.